This T cell receptor (beta chain) originates from a study of T cells in Graves' hyperthyroidism and ophthalmopathy (dated by TCRdb to about 2019). For the wider study: Peripheral blood samples were taken at the time of initial diagnosis, prior to any treatment. To identify distinguishing TCR V-J signatures, a discovery cohort of around 98 patients was used, comprising 40 to 45 with Graves' ophthalmopathy and some 60 with stable Graves' hyperthyroidism. An independent validation cohort of 18 to 20 hyperthyroidism patients and about 16 patients who later progressed to ophthalmopathy tested prospective prediction of ophthalmopathy. The 90 to 100 discovery patients were randomly split 7:3 into training and test sets. In addition, the study compared T-cell repertoires in thyroid tissue and in blood from several Graves' hyperthyroidism patients. Once sampling was done, hyperthyroidism patients were given methimazole at a starting dose of 30 mg daily, whereas ophthalmopathy patients were given high-dose intravenous methylprednisolone. The paper reports TCR Vbeta CDR3 sequencing of approximately 140 peripheral blood samples: 43 ophthalmopathy, 70 to 85 hyperthyroidism and around 17 progressor patients. What the study reported, not specific to this receptor: Most expanded thyroid clonotypes (frequency above 0.001) were also detected in blood, suggesting blood repertoires may reflect thyroid immune responses. In validation, the model predicted progression to ophthalmopathy with approximately 69% sensitivity and 72% to 75% specificity, a median of about 6.7 months before onset. A model built on a 13 V-J signature distinguished ophthalmopathy from stable hyperthyroidism, reaching 85% to 90% sensitivity and approximately 81% specificity in cross-validation and 80%/75% in testing. Sample size was not statistically predetermined, and investigators were not blinded to group allocation.

Amplification of TCR beta CDR3 regions was carried out from RNA transcripts. The first round of RT-PCR for the TCR CDR3 was performed with the HTBI primer set and the Qiagen OneStep RT-PCR kit. Libraries were constructed in a second round of multiplex PCR, after which size selection and purification were performed. Sequencing of the libraries was done on an Illumina HiSeq2000 using paired-end 100 bp reads. In the authors' own workflow: SOAPnuke was used to process the raw data, throwing out any read that contained adapters or uncalled bases, had a mean Phred below 15, or lacked an exact constant-primer or identifier match. COPE v1.2.5 was used to merge the high-quality paired reads, and each unique nucleotide sequence was defined as a clonotype. MiTCR v1.1 was used to align clonotypes to the IMGT TRBV, TRBD and TRBJ reference segments. Analysis was restricted to V-J combinations with a frequency above 0.0001, which covered 99% to 99.2% of repertoires. A TCS score was defined as the ratio between F50 (clonal expansion) and ExV (chaos), using BLOSUM62-based TCRdist between CDR3 peptides within each V-J. Welch's t-statistics and random forest reduced just over 500 V-J features to fewer than 15, which were used in a naive Bayes classifier (R e1071). Starting from the raw public reads, TCRdb applied fastp trimming at Q25, assembled clones with MiXCR and retained in-frame beta chains. Identical CDR3 proteins give one entry, which carries the most common genes and DNA. These V and J calls are TCRdb output, not the study's own analysis. The sample data list roughly 740,000 distinct CDR3 sequences, and 16% of these were observed just once. The leading ten clones occupy over 7.5% of the sample.

Reading from cysteine to phenylalanine, the CDR3 counts 15 amino acids. The only DNA kept is the CDR3, 45 bases in frame from the first base. The V end gives up 0 bases and the J end 1 base, leaving 3 bases in the junction not matched to a gene. Taken from the germline V gene (reference sequence), the CDR1 and CDR2 loops are DFQATT and SNEGSKA. A patient counted as having stable Graves' hyperthyroidism if no progression to ophthalmopathy occurred over 18 months of follow-up. The hyperthyroidism patients were between 18 and 65 years old and newly diagnosed, with a disease duration of less than 2 months. The study excluded patients with uncontrolled infections, other autoimmune diseases, pregnancy or lactation. Diagnoses relied on clinical symptoms, serum thyroxine and TRAb, thyroid ultrasound and orbital computed tomography. PBMCs were separated from 8 to 10 ml of fresh peripheral blood using Ficoll-Paque density gradient centrifugation. Total RNA was extracted with Trizol reagent, and quality was checked on an Agilent 2100 Bioanalyzer.

Comments on this clonotype: Its antigen has not been determined. No much larger clone exists at a distance of one base, and base qualities are not known.

Sample: blood. The chain is assembled from TRBV20-1 and TRBJ2-3, with TRBD2 matching 8 junction bases. This receptor was taken from a man aged 18 to 29 with Graves' hyperthyroidism. For the CDR3, the sequence is CSARDKAGGTDTQYF. The nucleotide sequence reads TGCAGTGCTAGAGATAAAGCGGGAGGCACAGATACGCAGTATTTT.